The 20 T cell receptor beta chains presented below share a single source sample, sequenced in a study of cytomegalovirus exposure and HLA in healthy donors. In the PCR, 60 Vbeta and 13 Jbeta primers were used. The repertoire was sequenced with immunoSEQ multiplex PCR; TCRdb's copy has only in-frame clones and lacks some. The repertoire holds approximately 150,000 clones, with around 80% as singletons. Sequencing used PBMCs. These receptors originate from a male donor in good health and CMV-seronegative.

This chain uses TRBV5-1 with TRBJ1-5; weak D call: TRBD1 (6 bases). V lost 2 bases and J 6 bases, leaving 9 bases between the germline ends. CDR1 and CDR2 (germline): SGHRS, YFSETQ. This CDR3 spans 13 amino acids. The CDR3 sequence is CASSLTGIQPQHF. Here the CDR3 DNA reads TGCGCCAGCAGCTTAACAGGGATTCAGCCCCAGCATTTT. Drawing the rest from reference TRBV5-1 and TRBJ1-5, the complete variable domain is KAGVTQTPRYLIKTRGQQVTLSCSPISGHRSVSWYQQTPGQGLQFLFEYFSETQRNKGNFPGRFSGRQFSNSRSEMNVSTLELGDSALYLCASSLTGIQPQHFGDGTRLSIL.

This rearrangement joins TRBV7-2 to TRBJ1-1; D gene unclear. Deletions cut 1 base from V and 0 bases from J, with 12 bases between. CDR1 SGHTA and CDR2 FQGNSA come from the germline V gene. The CDR3 spans 16 residues. CDR3 protein: CASSLVPPGMNTEAFF. DNA of the CDR3: TGTGCCAGCAGCTTAGTCCCCCCAGGAATGAACACTGAAGCTTTCTTT. Looking up the rest from reference TRBV7-2 and TRBJ1-1 gives the full variable domain: GAGVSQSPSNKVTEKGKDVELRCDPISGHTALYWYRQSLGQGLEFLIYFQGNSAPDKSGLPSDRFSAERTGGSVSTLTIQRTQQEDSAVYLCASSLVPPGMNTEAFFGQGTRLTVV.

The count of this clone is one. The chain carries TRBV7-9 and TRBJ2-5; 9 bases line up with TRBD1. TRBJ2-7 matches the DNA end more closely, so the J call is doubtful. CDR1 is SEHNR, CDR2 FQNEAQ, per germline (reference sequence). CDR3 size: 14 residues. CDR3 in DNA: TGTGCCAGCAGCACCCCGGGACAGGGATACGAGCAGTACTTC. As protein: CASSTPGQGYEQYF.

This chain links TRBV7-2 with TRBJ1-3; TRBD1 might be the D (6 bases). The CDR3 extends over 13 amino acids. CDR1 SGHTA and CDR2 FQGNSA come from the germline V gene. V was pared by 5 bases and J by 4 bases, with 9 bases between. CDR3 DNA sequence: TGTGCCAGCAGCCCTGGACAGGGAAACACCATATATTTT. Protein product: CASSPGQGNTIYF.

The V call is TRBV2, the J call TRBJ1-2; D ambiguous. V shed 6 bases and J shed 5 bases, with 10 bases lying between them. CDR1 is SNHLY, CDR2 FYNNEI, per germline. This CDR3 is built from 12 residues. CDR3 DNA: TGTGCCAGCAGGACTACAGAGTATGGCTACACCTTC. Its translation: CASRTTEYGYTF.

The CDR3 DNA sequence: TGTGCCAGCAGCTCCCAGACAGGGTCGAAAAACATTCAGTACTTC. It encodes CASSSQTGSKNIQYF. The chain uses TRBV7-2 and TRBJ2-4; 7 bases align to TRBD1. Germline CDR1 reads SGHTA; CDR2 reads FQGNSA. This CDR3 is built from 15 residues. The V gene end was trimmed by 4 bases and the J gene end by 4 bases; junction bases not matched to a gene: 7.

The rearrangement links TRBV10-3 to TRBJ1-3; 9 bases fit TRBD1. With 6 bases clipped from V and 5 bases from J, the junction kept 8 bases outside the gene matches. The CDR3 is made up of 15 amino acids. Germline CDR1 reads ENHRY; CDR2 reads SYGVKD. The CDR3 bases are TGTGCCATCAGCGACGGGACAGGGTCTCGAAACACCATATATTTT. Translating gives CAISDGTGSRNTIYF.

The chain's CDR3 is CASSLGRGSYNEQFF. Here the CDR3 DNA reads TGTGCCAGCAGCTTGGGCAGGGGCTCCTACAATGAGCAGTTCTTC. The rearrangement uses TRBV13 and TRBJ2-1, with D possibly being TRBD1 (6 bases). Trimming took 3 bases from V and 0 from J, leaving 9 bases between them. The CDR3 loop spans 15 amino acids. Germline V gene lookup returns CDR1 PRHDT and CDR2 FYEKMQ (reference sequence).

The chain recombines TRBV7-2 with TRBJ2-7; a possible D gene is TRBD2 (7 bases). The ends were cut back, 0 bases at V and 0 bases at J, with 12 bases in the middle. This CDR3 comprises 16 residues. Germline assignment: CDR1 SGHTA and CDR2 FQGNSA. The CDR3 DNA reads TGTGCCAGCAGCTTAGCGGGCGGGGGCGGCTCCTACGAGCAGTACTTC. The encoded protein is CASSLAGGGGSYEQYF.

The chain is built from TRBV18 and TRBJ1-3; the match to TRBD1 covers 9 bases. Germline V CDR1 and CDR2: KGHSH, LQKENI. This CDR3 is 15 amino acids long. V lost 1 base to trimming and J lost 8 bases; unmatched junction nucleotides: 6. CDR3 amino acids: CASSPRGQGKDTIYF. CDR3 nucleotides: TGTGCCAGCTCACCACGAGGACAGGGGAAGGACACCATATATTTT.

The V call is TRBV5-1, the J call TRBJ2-3; 9 positions agree with TRBD1. The CDR3 length is 17 residues. Trimming took 4 bases from V and 4 from J; bases not matched to a gene: 13. Germline V gives CDR1 SGHRS, CDR2 YFSETQ. This CDR3 is CASSHGGGTGFSDTQYF. Written as DNA, the CDR3 is TGCGCCAGCAGCCATGGGGGAGGGACAGGGTTTTCAGATACGCAGTATTTT.

V is TRBV6-6 and J is TRBJ2-4, with D unclear. V was pared by 7 bases and J by 0 bases, with 13 bases between. The CDR3 has 15 amino acids. Looked up from germline, CDR1 is MNHNY and CDR2 is SVGAGI (reference sequence). CDR3 DNA sequence: TGTGCCAGCAAATCACAGCTTCAAGCCAAAAACATTCAGTACTTC. Translated: CASKSQLQAKNIQYF.

This chain joins TRBV7-2 and TRBJ1-2; D unresolved. V lost 5 bases and J 4 bases, leaving 17 bases between the germline ends. The CDR3 length is 15 residues. The germline CDR1 and CDR2 sequences are SGHTA and FQGNSA. CDR3 sequence (DNA): TGTGCCAGCAGCCCGTCCGCGGGTACGGGCTATGGCTACACCTTC. Residues: CASSPSAGTGYGYTF.

This chain uses TRBV6-1 with TRBJ2-3; D is uncertain. The CDR3 is 13 residues long. The germline V gene has CDR1 MNHNS and CDR2 SASEGT. Trimming took 5 bases from V and 1 from J, leaving 7 bases between them. CDR3 region: CASSYLGTDTQYF. CDR3 in DNA: TGTGCCAGCAGTTATCTAGGCACAGATACGCAGTATTTT.

As for this clone: Relative to the germline gene, one junction end is altered; a read error may explain this. This chain uses TRBV2 with TRBJ2-3, with 10 bases fitting TRBD2. CDR1 is SNHLY, CDR2 FYNNEI, per germline. CDR3 length: 13 residues. Here the CDR3 DNA reads TGTGCCAGCAGTGAAGTAGCGGGGGGAAGAAGAAGTTTT. It yields the protein CASSEVAGGRRSF.

The sample holds a few counts of this clone. The chain carries TRBV6-6 and TRBJ2-7, with TRBD1 matching over 7 bases. Germline CDR1 is MNHNY and CDR2 is SVGAGI (reference sequence). J gave up 12 bases and V 6 bases, and 8 bases lay outside the gene matches. The CDR3 extends over 11 amino acids. CDR3 sequence (DNA): TGTGCCAGCAGAGAAACAGGGGTTCTGTACTTC. Amino acids: CASRETGVLYF.

The CDR3 DNA sequence: TGTGCCAGCAGCCCTAGGACAGGGGGACAAGAGACCCAGTACTTC. Amino acids: CASSPRTGGQETQYF. The genes are TRBV7-9 and TRBJ2-5, with 10 bases identical to TRBD1. V gave up 5 bases and J gave up 2 bases; unmatched junction bases: 5. The germline V gene has CDR1 SEHNR and CDR2 FQNEAQ (reference sequence). The CDR3 length is 15 residues. The entire variable domain, with the rest obtained from reference TRBV7-9 and TRBJ2-5, is as follows: DTGVSQNPRHKITKRGQNVTFRCDPISEHNRLYWYRQTLGQGPEFLTYFQNEAQLEKSRLLSDRFSAERPKGSFSTLEIQRTEQGDSAMYLCASSPRTGGQETQYFGPGTRLLVL.

The chain carries TRBV5-1 and TRBJ1-1; TRBD1 agrees at 7 bases. After removal of 1 base from V and 1 base from J, the junction contained 7 bases not matched to a gene. Germline-derived CDR1 and CDR2 are SGHRS and YFSETQ. The CDR3 length is 16 residues. For the CDR3, the DNA is TGCGCCAGCAGCTTGACAACAGGGGCGACGAACACTGAAGCTTTCTTT. Its translation is CASSLTTGATNTEAFF.

The V call is TRBV5-1, the J call TRBJ1-2; D not resolved. The V end lost 2 bases, the J end lost 3 bases, and 8 bases lay between the germline ends. CDR3 length: 13 amino acids. Germline-derived CDR1 and CDR2 are SGHRS and YFSETQ. DNA of the CDR3: TGCGCCAGCAGCTTCCAGGTAGACTATGGCTACACCTTC. Translating it yields CASSFQVDYGYTF.

The genes are TRBV5-1 and TRBJ2-5, with 7 positions matching TRBD2. Unmatched junction bases numbered 6, after V lost 2 bases and J lost 5 bases. Per germline, CDR1 SGHRS and CDR2 YFSETQ. The CDR3 sequence is 14 residues long. CDR3 DNA sequence: TGCGCCAGCAGCTTAAGGACTAGTAAGGAGACCCAGTACTTC. Its translation: CASSLRTSKETQYF.